The 27 T cell receptor beta chains below were found in one sample sequenced in a study of T cells in Graves' hyperthyroidism and ophthalmopathy. TCR beta CDR3 regions were amplified from RNA. Carried out on the TCR CDR3, a first-round RT-PCR used the HTBI primer set. TCRdb recomputed calls from the multiplex PCR reads with MiXCR, one row per CDR3 protein. The table lists hundreds of thousands of distinct CDR3 sequences, less than 25% of them singletons, with 34% in the top ten. The sequenced sample was blood. These TCRs come from a man aged 25-45 years with Graves' ophthalmopathy.

In its sample, this clonotype was seen many times. This chain uses TRBV11-2 with TRBJ2-1; 12 positions agree with TRBD2. V trimming: 2 bases; J trimming: 9 bases; junction bases outside the gene matches: 5. The CDR3 is 15 amino acids. The germline V gene encodes CDR1 SGHAT and CDR2 FQNNGV. CDR3 nucleotides: TGTGCCAGCAGCTTAAGTCTAGCGGGGGGGGCTGAGCAGTTCTTC. This encodes CASSLSLAGGAEQFF.

The chain has TRBV6-5 and TRBJ2-5; TRBD1 might be the D (5 bases). The CDR3 is 17 residues long. The V and J ends lost 0 bases and 3 bases respectively, with 17 bases between them. The germline V gene has CDR1 MNHEY and CDR2 SVGAGI. The DNA for the CDR3 is TGTGCCAGCAGTTACTCACCGGGCAGGGATGAGAAAGAGACCCAGTACTTC. Its protein is CASSYSPGRDEKETQYF.

The chain joins TRBV6-9 to TRBJ2-7; D is ambiguous. The length of the CDR3 is 15 residues. Germline V lookup: CDR1 MNHGY, CDR2 SVAAGI. V shed 3 bases and J shed 0 bases, with 12 bases lying between them. The CDR3 sequence is CASSYTHRGSYEQYF. In DNA form, the CDR3 reads TGTGCCAGCAGTTACACCCACAGAGGCTCCTACGAGCAGTACTTC.

This clonotype turned up a few times. The rearrangement uses TRBV12-3 or TRBV12-4 and TRBJ2-5; possibly TRBD2 for D (6 bases). The CDR3 has 13 amino acids. Trimming shortened V by 1 base and J by 7 bases, and 10 bases separated the two germline ends. CDR3 in amino acids: CASSLGSGGTQYF. CDR3 sequence (DNA): TGTGCCAGCAGTTTAGGGTCCGGGGGGACCCAGTACTTC.

This clonotype was detected only a few times. The chain is built from TRBV27 and TRBJ1-1; D is unclear. Germline V gene sequence: CDR1 MNHEY, CDR2 SMNVEV (reference sequence). Trimming left V 2 bases short and J 3 bases short, with 10 bases between. The CDR3 loop spans 14 amino acids. The CDR3 here is CASSLVSGDTEAFF. In DNA form, the CDR3 reads TGTGCCAGCAGTTTAGTCTCTGGGGACACTGAAGCTTTCTTT.

The CDR3 DNA is TGTGCCAGCAGCGTAACTAGCGGAGCTTACAATGAGCAGTTCTTC. Translating gives CASSVTSGAYNEQFF. This chain joins TRBV7-9 and TRBJ2-1; 8 bases align to TRBD2. The ends lost 5 bases at V and 4 bases at J; junction bases unmatched: 7. This CDR3 contains 15 residues. Germline CDR1 is SEHNR and CDR2 is FQNEAQ (reference sequence). Full variable domain (missing parts from reference TRBV7-9 and TRBJ2-1): DTGVSQNPRHKITKRGQNVTFRCDPISEHNRLYWYRQTLGQGPEFLTYFQNEAQLEKSRLLSDRFSAERPKGSFSTLEIQRTEQGDSAMYLCASSVTSGAYNEQFFGPGTRLTVL.

This clonotype was seen only a few times. The J gene is TRBJ1-2, the V gene TRBV24-1; TRBD1 aligns across 8 bases. J gave up 7 bases and V 3 bases, and 6 bases lay outside the gene matches. The germline V gene has CDR1 KGHDR and CDR2 SFDVKD. The CDR3 length is 14 residues. CDR3 bases: TGTGCCACCAGTGATCGAGACAGGGGAAGTGGCTACACCTTC. Protein product: CATSDRDRGSGYTF.

The CDR3 region has the DNA TGTGCCATCAACCAGGGAACCTCCTCACCCCTCCACTTT. Translated: CAINQGTSSPLHF. The chain uses TRBV10-3 and TRBJ1-6; weak D call: TRBD1 (5 bases). The CDR3 extends over 13 amino acids. Trimming removed 7 bases from V and 10 bases from J, with 14 bases in between. Germline V gene sequence: CDR1 ENHRY, CDR2 SYGVKD.

The V call is TRBV18, the J call TRBJ2-1; 13 nucleotides agree with TRBD2. The germline V gene encodes CDR1 KGHSH and CDR2 LQKENI. The V gene end was trimmed by 3 bases and the J gene end by 7 bases; junction bases not matched to a gene: 6. The CDR3 extends over 16 amino acids. CDR3 bases: TGTGCCAGCTCACCGATGGGGACTAGCGGGGAAAATGAGCAGTTCTTC. Translated: CASSPMGTSGENEQFF. Combining the CDR3 with reference TRBV18 and TRBJ2-1 gives the whole variable domain NAGVMQNPRHLVRRRGQEARLRCSPMKGHSHVYWYRQLPEEGLKFMVYLQKENIIDESGMPKERFSAEFPKEGPSILRIQQVVRGDSAAYFCASSPMGTSGENEQFFGPGTRLTVL.

The gene calls are TRBV20-1 and TRBJ1-2; the D gene is possibly TRBD1 (5 bases). V was shortened by 0 bases and J by 3 bases, with 11 bases between the two germline ends. Per the germline V gene, CDR1 is DFQATT and CDR2 is SNEGSKA (reference sequence). The CDR3 has 14 amino acids. Here the CDR3 DNA reads TGCAGTGCTAGAGACGAGACAGTGCACTATGGCTACACCTTC. Translating gives CSARDETVHYGYTF.

On this clonotype: A read error may explain this, as a much larger clone is one base away. The rearrangement joins TRBV28 to TRBJ2-7; D is perhaps TRBD2 (5 bases). Germline assignment: CDR1 MDHEN and CDR2 SYDVKM. There are 13 residues in the CDR3. The CDR3 is CASKGSGSYEQHF. The CDR3 DNA reads as TGTGCCAGCAAAGGAAGCGGCTCCTACGAGCAGCACTTC.

This clonotype was counted a few times. This rearrangement joins TRBV4-1 to TRBJ2-7, with D perhaps given as TRBD1 or TRBD2 (5 bases each). The V end was cut by 1 base, the J end by 2 bases, with 15 bases between. The CDR3 contains 16 residues. The germline V gene has CDR1 MGHRA and CDR2 YSYEKL. As DNA, the CDR3 is TGCGCCAGCAGCCAAGCACCGGGACGGCCGACCTACGAGCAGTACTTC. Protein sequence: CASSQAPGRPTYEQYF.

This clonotype has only a few counts. The chain combines TRBV15 with TRBJ2-5; 10 bases match TRBD2. The length of the CDR3 is 16 residues. Looked up from germline, CDR1 is LNHNV and CDR2 is YYDKDF (reference sequence). V lost 5 bases, J lost 3 bases, and 9 bases stayed unmatched. This chain's CDR3 is CATSGRTSGPEETQYF. For the CDR3, the DNA is TGTGCCACCAGCGGGAGGACTAGCGGACCGGAAGAGACCCAGTACTTC.

There are a few counts of this clonotype. This rearrangement joins TRBV12-3 or TRBV12-4 to TRBJ1-6; a weak D match, TRBD1 (5 bases). The germline V and J ends were trimmed by 0 bases and 4 bases, with 16 bases remaining between them. The CDR3 totals 18 residues. CDR3 amino acids: CASSLALGREFYNSPLHF. The DNA for the CDR3 is TGTGCCAGCAGTTTAGCGCTCGGCAGGGAGTTTTATAATTCACCCCTCCACTTT.

At least ten counts were recorded for this clonotype. The chain uses TRBV30 and TRBJ1-4; no firm D call. The CDR3 is 14 residues long. Trimming stripped 4 bases from V and 0 bases from J, with 9 bases between. Germline V gene data show CDR1 as GTSNPN and CDR2 as SVGIG (reference sequence). CDR3 amino acids: CAWTGPATNEKLFF. As DNA, the CDR3 is TGTGCCTGGACCGGCCCAGCAACTAATGAAAAACTGTTTTTT.

This clonotype has more than one count but fewer than ten. The V and J genes are TRBV6-1 and TRBJ2-7; TRBD1 agrees at 12 bases. J gave up 7 bases and V 5 bases, and 9 bases lay outside the gene matches. Germline CDR1 is MNHNS and CDR2 is SASEGT. There are 15 residues in the CDR3. DNA for the CDR3: TGTGCCAGCAGTTTCGGGACAGGGGGCACTTCGGAGCAGTACTTC. This sequence encodes CASSFGTGGTSEQYF.

This clonotype was detected many times. CDR3 DNA sequence: TGTGCCAGCAGTCGGGACAGGGCGAACACTGAAGCTTTCTTT. As protein: CASSRDRANTEAFF. This rearrangement joins TRBV12-3 or TRBV12-4 to TRBJ1-1; TRBD1 aligns across 9 bases. The CDR3 covers 14 residues. The J segment lost 1 base and the V segment lost 5 bases, leaving 2 bases of the junction unmatched.

The sample holds a few counts of this clonotype. The genes are TRBV6-1 and TRBJ2-3; unclear D gene. The CDR3 spans 14 residues. Germline V gives CDR1 MNHNS, CDR2 SASEGT. The V and J ends lost 6 bases and 0 bases respectively, with 10 bases between them. In DNA form, the CDR3 reads TGTGCCAGCAGCCCCTCCTTCAGCACAGATACGCAGTATTTT. Translated, it gives CASSPSFSTDTQYF.

The sample holds a few counts of this clonotype. The chain couples TRBV2 to TRBJ2-2; 9 bases map to TRBD1. The CDR3 has 14 residues. V lost 6 bases and J lost 6; bases outside the gene matches: 5. Per germline, CDR1 SNHLY and CDR2 FYNNEI. The CDR3 sequence is CASRRGQGSGELFF. The CDR3 DNA sequence: TGTGCCAGCAGACGGGGACAGGGATCCGGGGAGCTGTTTTTT.

In this sample, this clonotype turned up many times. The gene calls are TRBV27 and TRBJ2-1; 9 bases match TRBD1. The CDR3 runs 16 residues. From germline, CDR1 is MNHEY and CDR2 SMNVEV (reference sequence). V was pared by 3 bases and J by 4 bases, with 7 bases of the junction left unmatched. The DNA of the CDR3 is TGTGCCAGCAGTTTTCATTTGGGACAGGGATACAATGAGCAGTTCTTC. Translating gives CASSFHLGQGYNEQFF.

This clonotype turned up a few times. V usage is TRBV7-8 and J usage is TRBJ2-5, with 8 bases aligning to TRBD2. The CDR3 loop spans 15 amino acids. The junction had 1 base not matched to a gene; V was cut back by 0 bases and J by 1 base. The germline CDR1 and CDR2 sequences are SGHVS and FQNEAQ. CDR3 sequence: CASSLAAGAQETQYF. DNA of the CDR3: TGTGCCAGCAGCTTAGCAGCGGGAGCCCAAGAGACCCAGTACTTC.

V is TRBV3-1 and J is TRBJ2-4, with unresolved D. Trimming took off 0 bases at V and 0 bases at J, with 9 bases between the two ends. Germline assignment: CDR1 LGHDT and CDR2 YNNKEL (reference sequence). The CDR3 consists of 16 residues. The CDR3: CASSQELLVAKNIQYF. CDR3 sequence (DNA): TGTGCCAGCAGCCAAGAACTATTAGTAGCCAAAAACATTCAGTACTTC.

This clonotype was seen a handful of times. This chain links TRBV13 with TRBJ2-1; TRBD2 agrees at 13 bases. The V gene's germline CDR1 is PRHDT and CDR2 FYEKMQ (reference sequence). This CDR3 is 20 amino acids long. V shed 5 bases and J 1 base; nucleotides not matched to a gene: 14. The CDR3, as DNA: TGTGCCAGCAGCCCCAAAGGACTAGCGGGAGATAGGGGGTCCTACAATGAGCAGTTCTTC. This translates into CASSPKGLAGDRGSYNEQFF. Full variable domain (remainder filled in from reference TRBV13 and TRBJ2-1): AAGVIQSPRHLIKEKRETATLKCYPIPRHDTVYWYQQGPGQDPQFLISFYEKMQSDKGSIPDRFSAQQFSDYHSELNMSSLELGDSALYFCASSPKGLAGDRGSYNEQFFGPGTRLTVL.

The rearrangement links TRBV5-1 to TRBJ1-1, with no clear D. Germline V lookup: CDR1 SGHRS, CDR2 YFSETQ. The CDR3 length is 15 residues. V lost 3 bases and J lost 0, with 12 bases in between. The CDR3 here is CASSSRETMNTEAFF. CDR3 nucleotides: TGCGCCAGCAGCTCCCGGGAGACTATGAACACTGAAGCTTTCTTT. Complete variable domain (other parts from reference TRBV5-1 and TRBJ1-1): KAGVTQTPRYLIKTRGQQVTLSCSPISGHRSVSWYQQTPGQGLQFLFEYFSETQRNKGNFPGRFSGRQFSNSRSEMNVSTLELGDSALYLCASSSRETMNTEAFFGQGTRLTVV.

The chain recombines TRBV27 with TRBJ2-3; maybe TRBD2 (5 bases). There are 14 residues in the CDR3. V was trimmed by 6 bases and J by 0 bases, leaving 10 bases between them. Looked up from germline, CDR1 is MNHEY and CDR2 is SMNVEV (reference sequence). The CDR3 spells CASRKRSSTDTQYF. DNA for the CDR3: TGTGCCAGCAGGAAGCGGTCTAGCACAGATACGCAGTATTTT.

A few counts support this clonotype. The chain carries TRBV7-8 and TRBJ2-7; 8 bases are a match to TRBD1. V shed 1 base, J shed 7 bases, and the junction held 9 bases outside the gene matches. The germline V gene has CDR1 SGHVS and CDR2 FQNEAQ. The CDR3 extends over 15 amino acids. Here the CDR3 reads CASSLDPGQVEEQYF. In DNA form, the CDR3 reads TGTGCCAGCAGCTTAGATCCGGGACAGGTAGAAGAGCAGTACTTC.

V usage is TRBV30 and J usage is TRBJ1-6; D unresolved. The CDR3 is 14 residues long. Trimming left V 4 bases short and J 5 bases short, with 12 bases between. The germline V gene has CDR1 GTSNPN and CDR2 SVGIG (reference sequence). The CDR3 nucleotides read TGTGCCTGGAATTTTCGCCCTAATAATTCACCCCTCCACTTT. It translates to CAWNFRPNNSPLHF.